What follows are 24 T cell receptor beta chains derived from one specimen sequenced in a study of CD8+ T cells in alopecia areata. Reverse transcribed after extraction, RNA yielded cDNA as the sequencing template. Using immunoSEQ multiplex PCR, the repertoire was profiled, and TCRdb retains in-frame clones only, with some absent. Found here are about 250,000 clones, roughly two thirds of them singletons; the top ten hold approximately 1.2%. Sample: CD4+ T cells sorted from blood, taken at week 0. These receptors all stem from a human donor with alopecia areata.

The rearrangement joins TRBV19 to TRBJ1-5, with TRBD1 as a possible D gene (5 bases). The ends were cut back, 9 bases at V and 5 bases at J, with 14 bases in the middle. The CDR3 is 13 amino acids. The germline V gene has CDR1 LNHDA and CDR2 SQIVND (reference sequence). CDR3 DNA: TGTGCCAGCTCAGGGTTGGGGGATCAGCCCCAGCATTTT. It yields the protein CASSGLGDQPQHF.

The chain recombines TRBV27 with TRBJ1-2, with 8 nucleotides matching TRBD1. This CDR3 is built from 13 residues. In germline, CDR1 is MNHEY, CDR2 SMNVEV (reference sequence). V was clipped by 6 bases and J by 8 bases; unmatched bases: 8. The CDR3 loop reads CASSTPGGFGYTF. The CDR3 nucleotides are TGTGCCAGCAGCACCCCAGGGGGCTTCGGCTACACCTTC.

Comment on this clone: The sample holds other DNA sequences that translate to the same CDR3. The genes are TRBV20-1 and TRBJ1-2, with D unclear. Trimming removed 4 bases at V and 8 bases at J, with 8 bases between. Germline V lookup: CDR1 DFQATT, CDR2 SNEGSKA (reference sequence). The CDR3 consists of 10 residues. CDR3 amino acids: CSAITGGYTF. The CDR3 nucleotides read TGCAGTGCTATTACGGGAGGCTACACCTTC.

V and J are TRBV18 and TRBJ2-3; D gene ambiguous. This CDR3 contains 12 residues. The V end lost 5 bases, the J end lost 0 bases, and 3 bases lay between the germline ends. Looked up from germline, CDR1 is KGHSH and CDR2 is LQKENI. For the CDR3, the DNA is TGTGCCAGCTCAGGAAGCACAGATACGCAGTATTTT. This encodes CASSGSTDTQYF. The whole variable domain, filled in from reference TRBV18 and TRBJ2-3, reads NAGVMQNPRHLVRRRGQEARLRCSPMKGHSHVYWYRQLPEEGLKFMVYLQKENIIDESGMPKERFSAEFPKEGPSILRIQQVVRGDSAAYFCASSGSTDTQYFGPGTRLTVL.

This chain uses TRBV2 with TRBJ1-2, with a possible D match to TRBD1 (6 bases). The CDR3 totals 14 residues. Per the germline V gene, CDR1 is SNHLY and CDR2 is FYNNEI. With 3 bases removed from V and 2 bases from J, the gap between germline ends came to 10 bases. CDR3: CASSEGASNYGYTF. Here the CDR3 DNA reads TGTGCCAGCAGTGAGGGGGCATCGAACTATGGCTACACCTTC.

The V gene is TRBV7-9, the J gene TRBJ2-3; no clear D. CDR3 length: 14 residues. V lost 5 bases, J lost 7 bases, and 16 bases lay in between. Per germline, CDR1 SEHNR and CDR2 FQNEAQ (reference sequence). The CDR3 sequence: CASSASRFPNTQYF. The CDR3 DNA follows: TGTGCCAGCAGCGCTAGTAGGTTCCCGAATACGCAGTATTTT.

DNA of the CDR3: TGTGCCAGCAGCTTAGCGGGGGCAAGCCAAGAGACCCAGTACTTC. It encodes CASSLAGASQETQYF. This chain joins TRBV7-2 and TRBJ2-5, with D perhaps TRBD1 (6 bases). Between the trimmed V and J ends, which lost 0 bases and 1 base, there was a span of 9 bases. Germline values: CDR1 SGHTA, CDR2 FQGNSA. The CDR3 has 15 amino acids.

This clone appeared a single time. Its ends do not fully match the called genes, so a read error is possible. The chain links TRBV20-1 to TRBJ2-7, with D perhaps matching TRBD2 (5 bases). Per germline, CDR1 DFQATT and CDR2 SNEGSKA (reference sequence). CDR3 size: 11 residues. The CDR3 region has the DNA TGCAGTGCAAGAGGGATCGGCGAGCAGTACTTC. The encoded protein is CSARGIGEQYF.

V gene TRBV30 combines with J gene TRBJ1-2; maybe TRBD1 (5 bases). CDR3 size: 12 residues. Germline-derived CDR1 and CDR2 are GTSNPN and SVGIG (reference sequence). Trimming removed 1 base from V and 8 bases from J, with 11 bases in between. The chain's CDR3 is CAWSAGTRGYTF. CDR3 DNA: TGTGCCTGGAGTGCAGGGACTCGAGGCTACACCTTC. Variable domain in full (rest from reference TRBV30 and TRBJ1-2): SQTIHQWPATLVQPVGSPLSLECTVEGTSNPNLYWYRQAAGRGLQLLFYSVGIGQISSEVPQNLSASRPQDRQFILSSKKLLLSDSGFYLCAWSAGTRGYTFGSGTRLTVV.

This clone was found once. CDR3 nucleotide sequence: TGTGCCAGCAGCCATCAGGTCGGGAGTAGCGGGGGATACGAGCAGTACTTC. Translated: CASSHQVGSSGGYEQYF. V usage is TRBV4-2 and J usage is TRBJ2-7; 9 nucleotides match TRBD2. CDR1 is LGHNA and CDR2 is YNFKEQ in the germline V gene. The CDR3 covers 17 residues. V was clipped by 3 bases and J by 4 bases; unmatched bases: 13.

This chain links TRBV11-2 with TRBJ1-2; D unresolved. This CDR3 is built from 11 residues. Trimming left V 4 bases short and J 3 bases short, with 3 bases between. Germline loops: CDR1 SGHAT, CDR2 FQNNGV. This CDR3 is CASSSYYGYTF. CDR3 bases: TGTGCCAGCAGCTCCTACTATGGCTACACCTTC.

The V gene is TRBV29-1, the J gene TRBJ2-7, with 7 bases matching TRBD2. V lost 4 bases and J lost 2; bases outside the gene matches: 5. Germline V CDR1 and CDR2: SQVTM, ANQGSEA. The CDR3 runs to 13 residues. This CDR3 reads CSVGAAGAYEQYF. In DNA form, the CDR3 reads TGCAGCGTTGGGGCGGCGGGGGCCTACGAGCAGTACTTC.

The rearrangement uses TRBV9 and TRBJ2-1, with TRBD2 matching 7 bases. The CDR3 extends over 16 amino acids. V shed 0 bases, J shed 8 bases, and the junction held 11 bases outside the gene matches. Germline V gene data show CDR1 as SGDLS and CDR2 as YYNGEE. CDR3 sequence: CASSVAGGSHLDEQFF. DNA of the CDR3: TGTGCCAGCAGCGTAGCGGGGGGTTCCCATTTGGATGAGCAGTTCTTC.

This chain connects TRBV29-1 to TRBJ1-1, with 10 positions matching TRBD1. The CDR3 spans 13 residues. CDR1 and CDR2 (germline): SQVTM, ANQGSEA. The trim removed 7 bases at V and 3 bases at J, leaving 5 bases unmatched. The CDR3 sequence: CSAHGQGDTEAFF. CDR3 DNA: TGCAGCGCCCATGGACAGGGGGACACTGAAGCTTTCTTT.

V is TRBV29-1 and J is TRBJ2-3; TRBD1 aligns across 9 bases. Germline CDR1 SQVTM, CDR2 ANQGSEA. Losses at the gene ends were 5 bases for V and 4 bases for J; bases not matched to a gene: 7. The CDR3 extends over 14 amino acids. The CDR3 region has the DNA TGCAGCGTTCTCCCCGGGACAGGGTCAGATACGCAGTATTTT. Amino acid sequence: CSVLPGTGSDTQYF.

J is TRBJ1-1 and V is TRBV7-2, with D possibly matching TRBD1 (6 bases). The CDR3 runs 13 residues. Looked up from germline, CDR1 is SGHTA and CDR2 is FQGNSA. V was cut by 2 bases and J by 8 bases, with 12 bases left in between. The CDR3 reads CASSLKAGTEAFF. CDR3 DNA sequence: TGTGCCAGCAGCTTAAAGGCCGGGACAGAAGCTTTCTTT.

The genes are TRBV2 and TRBJ2-3; possible D gene TRBD2, 6 bases. Germline V lookup: CDR1 SNHLY, CDR2 FYNNEI. The CDR3 loop spans 13 amino acids. V was cut by 6 bases and J by 1 base, with 8 bases left in between. The CDR3 loop is CASRGLGTDTQYF. The CDR3 DNA reads TGTGCCAGCAGGGGACTGGGCACAGATACGCAGTATTTT.

The genes are TRBV29-1 and TRBJ1-4; tentative D call: TRBD1 (6 bases). This CDR3 has 13 residues. V lost 4 bases to trimming and J lost 10 bases, with 16 bases between them. Per germline, CDR1 SQVTM and CDR2 ANQGSEA. The CDR3 loop is CSVGVTGQRKLFF. For the CDR3, the DNA is TGCAGCGTTGGGGTGACAGGCCAGCGAAAACTGTTTTTT.

This chain joins TRBV7-2 and TRBJ1-2; D is unclear. Germline assignment: CDR1 SGHTA and CDR2 FQGNSA. The V gene lost 2 bases and the J gene lost 0 bases, with 4 bases spanning the gap. This CDR3 is built from 13 residues. The CDR3 coding sequence is TGTGCCAGCAGCTTAAGAGCTAACTATGGCTACACCTTC. This codes for CASSLRANYGYTF.

This clone was recorded at least ten times. The chain couples TRBV7-9 to TRBJ2-1; D is perhaps TRBD1 (5 bases). V lost 2 bases to trimming and J lost 7 bases, with 9 bases between them. CDR1 is SEHNR, CDR2 FQNEAQ, per germline (reference sequence). CDR3 size: 13 residues. CDR3 sequence reads: CASSLTRGNEQFF. The CDR3, as DNA: TGTGCCAGCAGCTTAACAAGGGGAAATGAGCAGTTCTTC.

The rearrangement joins TRBV6-5 to TRBJ1-2; TRBD1 aligns across 8 bases. From germline, CDR1 is MNHEY and CDR2 SVGAGI. V lost 7 bases and J lost 4; bases outside the gene matches: 2. This CDR3 spans 12 amino acids. Written as DNA, the CDR3 is TGTGCCAGCACCGACAGGGGCTATGGCTACACCTTC. It codes for CASTDRGYGYTF.

The chain employs TRBV7-2 and TRBJ2-3, with a weak D call TRBD2 (6 bases). This CDR3 contains 16 residues. Trimming removed 3 bases from V and 0 bases from J, with 13 bases in between. Germline V lookup: CDR1 SGHTA, CDR2 FQGNSA. CDR3 sequence reads: CASSFIRGGSTDTQYF. CDR3 bases: TGTGCCAGCAGCTTTATTCGGGGAGGAAGCACAGATACGCAGTATTTT.

The V and J genes are TRBV2 and TRBJ2-7; D gene uncertain. The germline CDR1 and CDR2 sequences are SNHLY and FYNNEI. The CDR3 runs 14 residues. The germline V and J ends were trimmed by 0 bases and 3 bases, with 9 bases remaining between them. The CDR3 loop reads CASSEAPQLYEQYF. The CDR3 DNA reads as TGTGCCAGCAGTGAAGCGCCACAGCTCTACGAGCAGTACTTC.

J is TRBJ1-1 and V is TRBV5-1; D ambiguous. The ends were cut back, 4 bases at V and 0 bases at J, with 7 bases in the middle. This CDR3 has 13 residues. Germline V gene sequence: CDR1 SGHRS, CDR2 YFSETQ. As DNA, the CDR3 is TGCGCCAGCAGCGGGGATGTGAACACTGAAGCTTTCTTT. Its translation is CASSGDVNTEAFF.